What follows are 10 T cell receptor beta chains derived from one specimen sequenced in a study of T cell responses to AZD1222 COVID-19 vaccine. TCRdb keeps only in-frame clones here, not all; method: immunoSEQ multiplex PCR. The sample consists of roughly 150,000 clones, roughly 88% of them appearing once. This specimen consisted of peripheral blood, obtained 28 days after the second AZD1222 dose. The receptors derive from an adult who received the AZD1222 COVID-19 vaccine.

The J gene is TRBJ2-2, the V gene TRBV18, with no clear D. The CDR3 length is 12 residues. Germline V gene sequence: CDR1 KGHSH, CDR2 LQKENI. Between the trimmed V and J ends, which lost 3 bases and 8 bases, there was a span of 7 bases. The CDR3 coding sequence is TGTGCCAGCTCACCCATATTAGGGGAGCTGTTTTTT. As protein: CASSPILGELFF. Looking up the rest from reference TRBV18 and TRBJ2-2 gives the full variable domain: NAGVMQNPRHLVRRRGQEARLRCSPMKGHSHVYWYRQLPEEGLKFMVYLQKENIIDESGMPKERFSAEFPKEGPSILRIQQVVRGDSAAYFCASSPILGELFFGEGSRLTVL.

CDR3 protein: CASSMRAGGTLNEQFF. CDR3 nucleotide sequence: TGTGCCAGTAGTATGCGAGCGGGAGGGACCTTGAATGAGCAGTTCTTC. The genes are TRBV19 and TRBJ2-1; 10 bases line up with TRBD2. The V and J ends lost 3 bases and 7 bases, in that order; junction bases with no gene match: 9. Looked up from germline, CDR1 is LNHDA and CDR2 is SQIVND (reference sequence). The CDR3 covers 16 residues.

The chain couples TRBV2 to TRBJ2-2; the match to TRBD2 covers 11 bases. Germline V CDR1 and CDR2: SNHLY, FYNNEI. Trimming took 6 bases from V and 3 from J; bases not matched to a gene: 0. The CDR3 covers 14 residues. CDR3 sequence (DNA): TGTGCCAGCAGGGGACTAGCGGACACCGGGGAGCTGTTTTTT. Translation: CASRGLADTGELFF.

This chain connects TRBV5-4 to TRBJ2-7; 9 bases are shared with TRBD1. The CDR3 totals 16 residues. V gave up 4 bases and J gave up 0 bases; unmatched junction bases: 8. Germline CDR1 reads SGHNT; CDR2 reads YYREEE (reference sequence). In DNA, the CDR3 is TGTGCCAGCAGCCCGGGACAGGGTAAGAGCTCCTACGAGCAGTACTTC. It specifies CASSPGQGKSSYEQYF.

The CDR3 region has the DNA TGTGCCAGTAGTATAGGAGTGGGAAATCAGCCCCAGCATTTT. Protein: CASSIGVGNQPQHF. This sequence joins TRBV19 and TRBJ1-5; D remains ambiguous. Germline CDR1 LNHDA, CDR2 SQIVND (reference sequence). This CDR3 region has 14 residues. Trimming took 1 base from V and 4 from J, leaving 8 bases between them. Combining the CDR3 with reference TRBV19 and TRBJ1-5 gives the whole variable domain DGGITQSPKYLFRKEGQNVTLSCEQNLNHDAMYWYRQDPGQGLRLIYYSQIVNDFQKGDIAEGYSVSREKKESFPLTVTSAQKNPTAFYLCASSIGVGNQPQHFGDGTRLSIL.

The chain uses TRBV19 and TRBJ1-1, with a possible D match to TRBD1 (6 bases). The CDR3 length is 14 residues. V lost 5 bases, J lost 2 bases, and 12 bases lay in between. Germline V CDR1 and CDR2: LNHDA, SQIVND (reference sequence). The CDR3 region is CASSPPGHNTEAFF. The CDR3 coding sequence is TGTGCCAGTAGTCCACCGGGACACAACACTGAAGCTTTCTTT.

This sequence joins TRBV2 and TRBJ2-7, with D unclear. Per the germline V gene, CDR1 is SNHLY and CDR2 is FYNNEI. This CDR3 comprises 16 residues. V lost 7 bases and J lost 0, with 19 bases in between. The CDR3 here is CASIKHASLSSYEQYF. The CDR3 DNA is TGTGCCAGCATTAAACACGCTTCGCTCAGCTCCTACGAGCAGTACTTC.

The rearrangement links TRBV9 to TRBJ1-5; D is undetermined. Germline CDR1 is SGDLS and CDR2 is YYNGEE. CDR3 length equals 15 residues. V shed 0 bases and J shed 0 bases, with 7 bases lying between them. CDR3 coding DNA: TGTGCCAGCAGCGTAGGCGGGATTAGCAATCAGCCCCAGCATTTT. Its protein product is CASSVGGISNQPQHF.

This chain joins TRBV30 and TRBJ1-2; 9 nucleotides line up with TRBD1. Trimming removed 4 bases from V and 0 bases from J; junction bases left unmatched: 6. The CDR3 covers 15 residues. The germline V gene encodes CDR1 GTSNPN and CDR2 SVGIG (reference sequence). The CDR3 protein is CAWIRDRAANYGYTF. CDR3 DNA sequence: TGTGCCTGGATTCGGGACAGGGCTGCTAACTATGGCTACACCTTC.

The chain employs TRBV3-1 (or the pseudogene TRBV3-2) and TRBJ2-7; D call uncertain. CDR1 and CDR2 from the germline V gene are LGHDT and YNNKEL (reference sequence). The V and J ends lost 4 bases and 4 bases respectively, with 11 bases between them. The CDR3 totals 13 residues. CDR3 nucleotide sequence: TGTGCCAGCAGCCTTCGTGGCAGTTACGAGCAGTACTTC. It is translated as CASSLRGSYEQYF.